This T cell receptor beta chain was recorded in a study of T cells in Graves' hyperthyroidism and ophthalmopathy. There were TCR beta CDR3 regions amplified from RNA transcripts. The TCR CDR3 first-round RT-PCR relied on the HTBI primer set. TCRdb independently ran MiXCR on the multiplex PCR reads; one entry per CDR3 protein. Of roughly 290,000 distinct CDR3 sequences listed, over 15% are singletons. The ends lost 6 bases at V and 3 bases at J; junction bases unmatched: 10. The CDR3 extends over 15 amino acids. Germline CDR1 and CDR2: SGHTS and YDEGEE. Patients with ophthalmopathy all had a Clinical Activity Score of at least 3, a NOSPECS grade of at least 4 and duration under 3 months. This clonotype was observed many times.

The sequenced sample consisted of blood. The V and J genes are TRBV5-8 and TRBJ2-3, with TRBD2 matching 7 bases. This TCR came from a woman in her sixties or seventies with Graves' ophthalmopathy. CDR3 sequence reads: CASIPAGERTDTQYF. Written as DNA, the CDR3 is TGTGCCAGCATCCCTGCGGGGGAGAGAACAGATACGCAGTATTTT.